The present TCR beta chain was sequenced within a study of beta chain features in type 1 diabetes. Overall study context: In all, approximately 110 million sorted cells from all samples were analyzed. Study findings and constraints: It was possible that PCR favored shorter templates, equally so in patients and controls.

The V gene's germline CDR1 is SEHNR and CDR2 FQNEAQ (reference sequence). V shed 3 bases and J shed 6 bases, with 11 bases lying between them. The CDR3 is made up of 13 amino acids. Worth noting for this clone: Its antigen remains unknown.

Expressed TCRB transcripts were sequenced after all isolated RNA was converted to cDNA. Sequencing was performed with immunoSEQ multiplex PCR; in TCRdb, only in-frame clones are kept and a portion is missing. The data contain about 900,000 clones, about a sixth of them singletons. This sequence originates from a woman between 18 and 29 years old in good health. The chain recombines TRBV7-9 with TRBJ1-1; D is perhaps TRBD1 (5 bases). The material sequenced was naive CD4+ T cells from blood. The CDR3 region is CASSFYLGAEAFF. The CDR3 coding sequence is TGTGCCAGCAGCTTCTATCTGGGGGCTGAAGCTTTCTTT.